Following are 7 T cell receptor beta chains from one sample sequenced in a study of beta chain features in type 1 diabetes. The study reverse transcribed the entire isolated RNA, so it sequenced expressed TCRB transcripts. Measured with immunoSEQ multiplex PCR; TCRdb has only the in-frame clones, and not every one. The sample lists more than 300,000 clones; around 12% were seen once. The sequenced material came from naive CD4+ T cells from blood. The receptors derive from a man aged 18 to 29 in good health.

About this clone itself: The same CDR3 can be traced to other DNA sequences in this sample. The V call is TRBV5-4, the J call TRBJ1-1, with D perhaps TRBD1 (5 bases). The CDR3 runs 13 residues. Germline CDR1 and CDR2: SGHNT and YYREEE (reference sequence). Trimming cost V 1 base and J 5 bases, with 9 bases left between them. The CDR3 region has the DNA TGTGCCAGCAGCTTGCCGGGGGGGACTGAAGCTTTCTTT. It yields the protein CASSLPGGTEAFF.

CDR3 amino acids: CASSPRPSSRPYNEQFF. Written as DNA, the CDR3 is TGCGCCAGCAGCCCTCGGCCTAGCTCACGCCCCTACAATGAGCAGTTCTTC. This chain uses TRBV4-1 with TRBJ2-1; weak D call: TRBD2 (5 bases). V dropped 4 bases and J dropped 2 bases, with 18 bases sitting between them. The V gene's germline CDR1 is MGHRA and CDR2 YSYEKL. This CDR3 contains 17 residues.

J is TRBJ1-4 and V is TRBV25-1; D gene ambiguous. The CDR3 is 14 amino acids. V lost 1 base and J 0 bases, leaving 3 bases between the germline ends. Germline CDR1 reads MGHDK; CDR2 reads SYGVNS. The CDR3 sequence is CASSESATNEKLFF. CDR3 bases: TGTGCCAGCAGTGAATCAGCAACTAATGAAAAACTGTTTTTT.

The V gene is TRBV30, the J gene TRBJ1-1, with D tentatively TRBD1 (6 bases). Trimming shortened V by 8 bases and J by 3 bases, and 28 bases separated the two germline ends. CDR1 is GTSNPN and CDR2 is SVGIG in the germline V gene (reference sequence). The CDR3 spans 17 residues. The CDR3 here is CARTGGRTERFDTEAFF. CDR3 sequence (DNA): TGTGCCCGGACGGGAGGTAGGACAGAGCGTTTCGACACTGAAGCTTTCTTT.

This clone was picked up a small number of times. The rearrangement joins TRBV29-1 to TRBJ2-5; TRBD1 might be the D (6 bases). Germline V lookup: CDR1 SQVTM, CDR2 ANQGSEA. This CDR3 is built from 15 residues. V lost 2 bases and J 2 bases, leaving 15 bases between the germline ends. In nucleotides, the CDR3 is TGCAGCGTTGAATACCCGGGACACCTACAAGAGACCCAGTACTTC. Protein product: CSVEYPGHLQETQYF.

V and J are TRBV6-4 and TRBJ2-3, with 7 bases matching TRBD2. The CDR3 sequence is 14 residues long. V was clipped by 2 bases and J by 1 base; unmatched bases: 0. Germline assignment: CDR1 MRHNA and CDR2 SNTAGT. The CDR3 sequence: CASSDGGGTDTQYF. The CDR3 nucleotides read TGTGCCAGCAGTGACGGGGGGGGCACAGATACGCAGTATTTT.

This chain connects TRBV30 to TRBJ1-2, with 9 bases identical to TRBD1. The CDR3 runs 15 residues. V was clipped by 1 base and J by 8 bases; unmatched bases: 11. From germline, CDR1 is GTSNPN and CDR2 SVGIG (reference sequence). The CDR3 DNA reads TGTGCCTGGAGTGACTCTGGGACAGGGCTTTTCGGCTACACCTTC. This translates into CAWSDSGTGLFGYTF.